This T cell receptor (beta chain) was found in a study of response to subunit inactivated influenza vaccine. Study-level findings and limits: The authors put forward the suggestion that each seasonal influenza vaccination may bring in only a limited number of new T cells.

In the case of this clonotype: Its target is not known.

The CDR3 covers 14 residues. CDR1 and CDR2 from the germline V gene are SGHTA and FQGTGA. Trimming took 6 bases from V and 6 from J; bases not matched to a gene: 8. Using its own MiXCR run on the RT-PCR reads, TCRdb lists one record per CDR3 protein. The repertoire holds about 520,000 distinct CDR3 sequences, approximately 24% seen once, with approximately 2% in the top ten. The material was CD4+ T cells sorted from PBMCs, obtained more than 4 days after vaccination. This TCR was sampled from a man aged 45-65 years who received an inactivated influenza vaccine. The genes are TRBV7-3 and TRBJ2-7; the match to TRBD1 covers 10 bases. The CDR3 sequence: CASRSGTGVGEQYF. The CDR3 nucleotides read TGTGCCAGCAGGAGCGGGACAGGGGTCGGCGAGCAGTACTTC.